Listed below are T cell receptor beta chains from one sample, sequenced in a study of tumor-infiltrating lymphocytes in primary liver carcinoma. Via MiXCR, TCRdb re-called the multiplex PCR reads, giving one row per CDR3 protein. In the table there are approximately 73,000 distinct CDR3 sequences, 71% of which are singletons. The sequencing sample was made of liver tumor tissue from sampling region 4. The receptors shown here come from an older woman with primary liver carcinoma and hepatitis B virus infection. CDR3s include the opening cysteine and the closing phenylalanine or tryptophan. Each record gives: V gene, clone size, D gene, J gene, CDR3 DNA, CDR3 protein. D genes are given only for firm matches. Not all rows give a size; the values are once, few, many and, for expanded clones, a class.

TRBV6-8	.	.	TRBJ1-2	TGTGCCAGCAGTCCCCCGAACAGGGTTTACTATGGCTACACCTTC	CASSPPNRVYYGYTF
TRBV12-3/TRBV12-4	.	TRBD2	TRBJ2-1	TGTGCCAGCAGTTGGTTAGGAGCGGGATACAATGAGCGGTTCTTC	CASSWLGAGYNERFF
TRBV11-2	once	TRBD2	TRBJ2-1	TGTGCCAGTAGCTTAGCCGGAGCGGGAGGCTGGCGGTGGTCGGTCGGACAGTTCTTC	CASSLAGAGGWRWSVGQFF
TRBV12-3/TRBV12-4	.	TRBD2	TRBJ2-2	TGTACCAGCAGTTCTGGACTAGCGGTCACCGGGGAGCTCTTTTTT	CTSSSGLAVTGELFF
TRBV28	.	TRBD2	TRBJ2-7	TGTACCAGCAGTACAAGACTAGCGGGTAACTACGAGCAGTACTTT	CTSSTRLAGNYEQYF
TRBV5-6	.	TRBD2	TRBJ2-7	TGTGCCAGCAGCAGCGGACCAACGGGAGGGTCTAAGTACGAGCAGTACTTC	CASSSGPTGGSKYEQYF
TRBV30	.	.	TRBJ2-7	TGTGCTTGGAGTGAAGATGGGAGTACTTTCTACGAGCAGTACTTC	CAWSEDGSTFYEQYF
TRBV14	.	.	TRBJ1-2	TGTGCCAGCAGCCAGAGGGGCCAACAGGGCGGCTATGCCTACACCTTC	CASSQRGQQGGYAYTF
TRBV6-6	.	.	TRBJ2-2	TGTGCCGGCCTTGGGTCCAGCGGGTTAACCGGGGAGCTGTTTTTT	CAGLGSSGLTGELFF
TRBV7-9	.	.	TRBJ2-7	TGTGTCAGCAGCTCTACCGGGGCAGGTTACGAGCAGTACTTC	CVSSSTGAGYEQYF
TRBV5-1	few	.	TRBJ2-7	TGCGCCAGCAGCTTGGACAGCCAAGCCTACGAGAAGCACTTC	CASSLDSQAYEKHF
TRBV11-3	.	.	TRBJ2-1	TGTGCCAGCAGCTTAGATAGCCAAGGAGATGAGCAGTTCTTC	CASSLDSQGDEQFF
TRBV7-9	.	.	TRBJ1-2	TGTGCCAGCAGCTCCCCCCCTGGGAGAGGAGACTATGACTACACCTTC	CASSSPPGRGDYDYTF
TRBV4-1	.	.	TRBJ2-7	TGCGCCAGCTGGGGGAACGGCCTCTACGAGCAGTACTTC	CASWGNGLYEQYF
TRBV11-2	.	.	TRBJ2-2	TGTGCCAACACCGACGTAGCCGAGGAGCTGCTTTTT	CANTDVAEELLF
TRBV29-1	.	.	TRBJ1-1	TGCAGTGTTGTGGGGAGGAGCGGCGCTTTCTTT	CSVVGRSGAFF
TRBV12-5	.	.	TRBJ2-3	TGTAATAGTGGTTTTGGGGGAGCGGTCACAGATACGCAGTATTTT	CNSGFGGAVTDTQYF
TRBV29-1	.	.	TRBJ2-3	TGCAGCGTCACTTGCGGGTTGGGGGATACGCAGTATTTT	CSVTCGLGDTQYF
TRBV6-5	.	TRBD1	TRBJ1-5	TGTGCCAGCAGCAGAGGACAGGGGAATCAACCCCAGCATTTT	CASSRGQGNQPQHF
TRBV30	.	.	TRBJ2-1	TGTACCTGGAGTGTAGAAGGTGGCGGGGTTATAAATGAGCAGTTCTTC	CTWSVEGGGVINEQFF
TRBV2	.	.	TRBJ1-2	TGTACCAGCAGTGAAGATGCAGGAACGCTTACTAACTATGGCTACACCTTC	CTSSEDAGTLTNYGYTF
TRBV11-2	.	.	TRBJ2-5	TGCGCCGGCAGCTCGACAACACTAGAGACCCAGTACTTC	CAGSSTTLETQYF
TRBV12-3/TRBV12-4	.	TRBD2	TRBJ2-1	TGTGCCAGCAGCCGTGTCGGGACTAGCGGGATCTATGAGCAGTTCTTC	CASSRVGTSGIYEQFF
TRBV11-2	.	TRBD1	TRBJ1-3	TGTGCCAGCAGCTCACGTCAGGACAGGGGAGCCTACTCTGGAAACACCATATATTTT	CASSSRQDRGAYSGNTIYF
TRBV28	.	TRBD1	TRBJ1-4	TGTGACAGCAGTCTAGAACTCCGGGACAGGACAGGGAAACTGTTTTTT	CDSSLELRDRTGKLFF
TRBV12-3/TRBV12-4	.	.	TRBJ1-5	TGTGTCAACAGTTTAGCGCTCGGGGGGTCAGCCCAGCATTTT	CVNSLALGGSAQHF
TRBV28	.	.	TRBJ1-2	TGTGCCAGCAGAACAGGTTCTCTCGGTAGCTATGGCTACACCTTC	CASRTGSLGSYGYTF
TRBV5-5	.	.	TRBJ2-1	TGTGCCAGCAACTCAACCGGGACTTCAAATGAGCGGTTCTTC	CASNSTGTSNERFF
TRBV6-1	.	TRBD1	TRBJ1-6	TGTGCCCGAAGGCGGGACAGGAACGATTCACCCCTCCACTTT	CARRRDRNDSPLHF